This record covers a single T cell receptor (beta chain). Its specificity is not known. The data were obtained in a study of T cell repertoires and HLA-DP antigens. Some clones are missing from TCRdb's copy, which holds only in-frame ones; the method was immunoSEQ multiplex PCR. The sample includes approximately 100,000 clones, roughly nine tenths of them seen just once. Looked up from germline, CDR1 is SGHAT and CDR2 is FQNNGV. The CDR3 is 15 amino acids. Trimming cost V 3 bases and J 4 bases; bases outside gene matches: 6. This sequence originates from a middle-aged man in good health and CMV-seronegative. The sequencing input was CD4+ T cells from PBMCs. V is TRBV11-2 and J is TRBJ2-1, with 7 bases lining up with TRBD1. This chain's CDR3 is CASSFSRGIYNEQFF. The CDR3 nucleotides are TGTGCCAGCAGCTTCTCCAGGGGGATTTACAATGAGCAGTTCTTC.